This TCR beta chain was recorded in a study of T cell responses to AZD1222 COVID-19 vaccine. Study details: Investigators merged groups given second doses at roughly 4 or roughly 12 weeks.

Only in-frame clones appear in the TCRdb table, and some are missing; sequencing was by immunoSEQ multiplex PCR. Among tens of thousands of clones listed, about 85% were seen once. The CDR3 covers 15 residues. Trimming stripped 0 bases from V and 3 bases from J, with 12 bases between. CDR1 and CDR2 from the germline V gene are SQVTM and ANQGSEA. This TCR was sampled from an adult in good health. The chain is built from TRBV29-1 and TRBJ1-3; D gene uncertain. Specimen: peripheral blood, collected on day 0 of AZD1222 vaccination. Here the CDR3 DNA reads TGCAGCGTTGAAGATGGGTTGACCGGTGGAAACACCATATATTTT. This codes for CSVEDGLTGGNTIYF.